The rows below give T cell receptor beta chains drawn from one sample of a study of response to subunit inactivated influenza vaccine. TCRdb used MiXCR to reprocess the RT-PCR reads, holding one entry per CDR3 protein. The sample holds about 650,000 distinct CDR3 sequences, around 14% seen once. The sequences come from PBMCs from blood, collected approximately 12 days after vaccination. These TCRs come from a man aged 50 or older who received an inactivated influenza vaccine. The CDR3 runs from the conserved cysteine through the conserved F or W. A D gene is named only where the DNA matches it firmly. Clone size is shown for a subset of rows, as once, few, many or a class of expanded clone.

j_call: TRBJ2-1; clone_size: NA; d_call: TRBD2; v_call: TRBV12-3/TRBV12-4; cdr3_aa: CASSRAGGPYNEQFF; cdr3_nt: TGTGCCAGCAGCCGAGCGGGGGGGCCGTACAATGAGCAGTTCTTC
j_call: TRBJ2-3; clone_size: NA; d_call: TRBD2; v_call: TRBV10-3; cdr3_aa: CAISKSGGQTDTQYF; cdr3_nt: TGTGCCATCAGTAAGAGCGGGGGGCAGACAGATACGCAGTATTTT
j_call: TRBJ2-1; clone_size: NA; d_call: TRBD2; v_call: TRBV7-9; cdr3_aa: CASSPGLDRYNEQFF; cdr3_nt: TGTGCCAGCAGCCCCGGACTAGACCGATACAATGAGCAGTTCTTC
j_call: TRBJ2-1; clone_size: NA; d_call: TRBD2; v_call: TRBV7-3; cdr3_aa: CASSLGGLANNEQFF; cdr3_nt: TGTGCCAGCAGCTTAGGGGGACTAGCGAATAATGAGCAGTTCTTC
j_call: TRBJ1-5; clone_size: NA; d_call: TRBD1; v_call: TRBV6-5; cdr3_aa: CASSYSSRDRYSNQPQHF; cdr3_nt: TGTGCCAGCAGTTACTCGAGTCGGGACAGGTATAGCAATCAGCCCCAGCATTTT
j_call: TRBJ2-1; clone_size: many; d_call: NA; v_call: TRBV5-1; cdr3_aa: CASSLRQSYNEQFF; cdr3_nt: TGCGCCAGCAGCTTGAGGCAGTCCTACAATGAGCAGTTCTTC
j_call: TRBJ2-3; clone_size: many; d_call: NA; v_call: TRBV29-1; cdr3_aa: CSAFGQGSTDTQYF; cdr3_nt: TGCAGCGCCTTTGGGCAGGGGAGCACAGATACGCAGTATTTT
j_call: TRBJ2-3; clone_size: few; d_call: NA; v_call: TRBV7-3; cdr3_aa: CASRLGPRSTDTQYF; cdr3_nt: TGTGCCAGCAGGCTGGGCCCCAGGAGCACAGATACGCAGTATTTT
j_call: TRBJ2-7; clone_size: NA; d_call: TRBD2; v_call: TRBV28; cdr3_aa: CASSSPSGGAPYEQYF; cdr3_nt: TGTGCCAGCAGTTCACCTAGCGGGGGGGCACCCTACGAGCAGTACTTC
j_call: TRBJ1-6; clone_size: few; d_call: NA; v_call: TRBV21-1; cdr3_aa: CASNGRSPNSPLHF; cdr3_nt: TGTGCCAGTAATGGACGGAGTCCTAATTCACCCCTCCACTTT
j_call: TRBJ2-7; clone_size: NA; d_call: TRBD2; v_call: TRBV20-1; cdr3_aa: CSARDYPGPYEQYF; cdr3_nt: TGCAGTGCAAGGGACTATCCGGGCCCCTACGAGCAGTACTTC
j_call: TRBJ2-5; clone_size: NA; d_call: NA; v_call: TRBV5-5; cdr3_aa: CAGSLGSVETQYF; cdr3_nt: TGTGCCGGCAGCTTGGGTAGTGTGGAGACCCAGTACTTC
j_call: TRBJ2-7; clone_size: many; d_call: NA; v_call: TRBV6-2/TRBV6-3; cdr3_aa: CASRPTGRYSYEQYF; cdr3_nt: TGTGCCAGCAGACCAACTGGACGGTACTCCTACGAGCAGTACTTC
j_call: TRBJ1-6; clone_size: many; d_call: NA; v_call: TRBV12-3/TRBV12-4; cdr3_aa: CASSLSGGRGNSPLHF; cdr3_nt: TGTGCCAGCAGCCTATCCGGGGGCCGGGGGAATTCACCCCTCCACTTT
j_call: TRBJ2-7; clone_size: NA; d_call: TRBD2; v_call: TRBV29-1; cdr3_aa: CSVRGLAGVEQYF; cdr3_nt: TGCAGCGTCCGCGGACTAGCGGGAGTCGAGCAGTACTTC
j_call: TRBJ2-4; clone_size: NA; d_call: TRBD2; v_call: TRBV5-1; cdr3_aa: CASSKQENSGTSKNIQYF; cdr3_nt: TGCGCCAGCAGCAAACAAGAAAATAGCGGGACTTCCAAAAACATTCAGTACTTC
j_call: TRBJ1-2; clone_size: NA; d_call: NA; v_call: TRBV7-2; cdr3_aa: CASSLQRGGNYGYTF; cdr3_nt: TGTGCCAGCAGCCTCCAAAGGGGGGGTAACTATGGCTACACCTTC
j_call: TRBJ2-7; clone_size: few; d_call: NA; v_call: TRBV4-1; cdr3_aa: CASSHPGFEQYF; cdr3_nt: TGCGCCAGCAGCCATCCAGGGTTCGAGCAGTACTTC
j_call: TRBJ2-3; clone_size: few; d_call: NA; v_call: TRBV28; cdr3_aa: CASSSEDTRTDTQYF; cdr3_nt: TGTGCCAGCAGTTCCGAGGACACTCGCACAGATACGCAGTATTTT
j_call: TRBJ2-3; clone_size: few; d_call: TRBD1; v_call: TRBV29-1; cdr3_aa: CSVERTGDRSDTQYF; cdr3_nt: TGCAGCGTTGAAAGGACAGGAGATCGGTCAGATACGCAGTATTTT
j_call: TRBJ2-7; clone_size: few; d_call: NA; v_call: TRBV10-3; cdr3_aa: CAISESNVYEQYF; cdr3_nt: TGTGCCATCAGTGAGTCGAATGTGTACGAGCAGTACTTC
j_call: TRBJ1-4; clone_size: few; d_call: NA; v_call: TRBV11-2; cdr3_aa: CASSLGSGANEKLFF; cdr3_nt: TGTGCCAGCAGCTTAGGGTCAGGGGCCAATGAAAAACTGTTTTTT
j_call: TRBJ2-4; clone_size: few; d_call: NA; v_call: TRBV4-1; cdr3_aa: CASSQQDQKNIQYF; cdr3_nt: TGCGCCAGCAGCCAACAGGACCAAAAAAACATTCAGTACTTC
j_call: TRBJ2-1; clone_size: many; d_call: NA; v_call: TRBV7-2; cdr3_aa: CASSPEGGGEGLKFF; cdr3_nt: TGTGCCAGCAGCCCAGAAGGTGGTGGTGAGGGGTTAAAGTTCTTC
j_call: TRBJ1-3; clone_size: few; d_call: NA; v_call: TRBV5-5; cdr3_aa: CASSLVAASGNTIYF; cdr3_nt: TGTGCCAGCAGCTTGGTGGCGGCCTCTGGAAACACCATATATTTT